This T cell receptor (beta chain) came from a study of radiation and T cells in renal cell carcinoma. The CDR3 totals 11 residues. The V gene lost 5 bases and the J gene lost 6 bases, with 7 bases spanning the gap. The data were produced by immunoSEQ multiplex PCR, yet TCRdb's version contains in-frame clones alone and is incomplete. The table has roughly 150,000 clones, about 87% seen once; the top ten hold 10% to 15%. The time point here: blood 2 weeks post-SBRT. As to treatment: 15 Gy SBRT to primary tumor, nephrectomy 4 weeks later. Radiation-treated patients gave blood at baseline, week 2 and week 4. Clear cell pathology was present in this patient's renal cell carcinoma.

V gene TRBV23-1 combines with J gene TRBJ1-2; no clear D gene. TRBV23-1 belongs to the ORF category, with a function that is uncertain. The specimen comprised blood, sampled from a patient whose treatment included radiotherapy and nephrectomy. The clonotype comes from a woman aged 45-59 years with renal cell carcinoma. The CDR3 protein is CASSKRDGYTF. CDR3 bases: TGCGCCAGCAGTAAAAGAGATGGCTACACCTTC.